The clone carrying this T cell receptor beta chain came up once. Its antigen remains unidentified. The data were taken from a study of cytomegalovirus exposure and HLA in healthy donors. PCR employed 60 Vbeta and 13 Jbeta primers. Here immunoSEQ multiplex PCR was the method, and the copy in TCRdb shows in-frame clones only, minus some. The data show roughly 190,000 clones, about four fifths seen once. Study outcomes and limitations: The study dropped some indistinguishable V segments, TRBV6-2 and TRBV6-3 among them. TCR beta V- and J-gene trimming was later associated with a missense DCLRE1C variant. Cytomegalovirus-associated TCR beta chains were listed, numbering some 170.

The CDR3 is made up of 14 amino acids. V was clipped by 6 bases and J by 7 bases; unmatched bases: 12. Germline values: CDR1 MNHEY, CDR2 SVGAGI. The sequenced sample consisted of PBMCs. The rearrangement joins TRBV6-5 to TRBJ2-7, with 7 bases aligning to TRBD1. The clonotype was recovered from a woman aged 40 to 50 in good health and CMV-seronegative. Here the CDR3 reads CASRSDRARWEQYF. CDR3 nucleotide sequence: TGTGCCAGCAGGAGCGACAGGGCCCGGTGGGAGCAGTACTTC.